This T cell receptor (beta chain) was obtained from a study of CD8+CD57+ T cells in acquired aplastic anemia. Study overall: Roughly 3.1 ug was the average amount of DNA from sorted CD4+ and CD8+ cells. Sequencing produced an average of roughly 10 million reads per healthy donor for CD4+ cells.

Genomic DNA served as template for TCR beta VDJ and CDR3 profiling. TCRdb re-analysed the reads in MiXCR, keeping a single row per CDR3 protein. Among hundreds of thousands of distinct CDR3 sequences, 65% to 80% were seen once, and the ten largest hold under 5%. Regarding this clonotype: A read error is likely, as this CDR3 ends without the conserved phenylalanine or tryptophan. The DNA is omitted, as the CDR3 cannot be located on it reliably, and the CDR3 follows TCRdb's listing.

The CDR3 comprises 12 residues, both ends counted. The germline V gene encodes CDR1 SGDLS and CDR2 YYNGEE. The sample taken for sequencing was sorted CD4+, CD8+, or CD8+CD57+ T cells (not recorded which) from PBMCs. The chain employs TRBV9 and TRBJ2-1; the D call in the table, TRBD2, was not verified against the DNA. The receptor comes from a human donor in good health, serving as a control. The CDR3 loop is CASSDGDSGWVR.